These T cell receptor beta chains were read from a single sample in a study of graft-versus-host responses after intestinal transplantation. TCRdb keeps only in-frame clones here, not all; method: immunoSEQ multiplex PCR. The sample records around 93,000 clones, around nine tenths being singletons. No antigens are known for them. The input for sequencing was unstimulated CD8+ T cells sorted from spleen or lymph node cells, taken before intestinal transplant. The source is a human donor who received an intestinal transplant. The CDR3 runs from the conserved cysteine through the conserved F or W. D genes are given only for firm matches. Only some rows state a clone size, as once, few, many or a class for expanded clones.

-,TRBJ2-7,TRBV11-2,-,15,TGTGCCAGCAGCTACCCGTGGGGGGGCAAAGACGAGCAGTACTTC,CASSYPWGGKDEQYF
-,TRBJ1-4,TRBV12-5,once,15,TGTGCTAGTGGTTTGGTACGGAAATCTCATGAAAAACTGTTTTTT,CASGLVRKSHEKLFF
TRBD1,TRBJ2-5,TRBV10-2,-,14,TGCGCCAGCAGTGGACAGGGAAGGTCGGAGACCCAGTACTTC,CASSGQGRSETQYF
TRBD2,TRBJ2-3,TRBV7-6,-,16,TGTGCCAGCAGCTCAATAGCGGGAGGGCCGTATAGTACGCAGTATTTT,CASSSIAGGPYSTQYF
-,TRBJ2-5,TRBV9,-,15,TGTGCCAGCAGCACGCCCGAGGGGGGGGTGGAGACCCAGTACTTC,CASSTPEGGVETQYF
-,TRBJ2-1,TRBV6-5,-,11,TGTGCCAGCAGTTACTCGGGTGAGCAGTTCTTC,CASSYSGEQFF
TRBD1,TRBJ1-1,TRBV9,-,17,TGTGCCAGCAGCAGCCGGGACAGCCTCTCGAAGAACACTGAAGCTTTCTTT,CASSSRDSLSKNTEAFF
-,TRBJ2-3,TRBV12-5,-,16,TGTGCTAGTGGTTTGGTTGACACCAGCTTCACAGATACGCAGTATTTT,CASGLVDTSFTDTQYF
-,TRBJ2-5,TRBV6-1,-,14,TGTGCCAGCAGTGAAGGACTCTACCAAGAGACCCAGTACTTC,CASSEGLYQETQYF
TRBD2,TRBJ2-1,TRBV27,-,14,TGTGCCAGCAGGCGGGGGTCCCTCATCAATGAGCAGTTCTTC,CASRRGSLINEQFF
-,TRBJ1-2,TRBV15,-,15,TGTGCCACCAGCAGAGATAGGACCCCAGGCTATGGCTACACCTTC,CATSRDRTPGYGYTF
-,TRBJ2-1,TRBV4-1,-,18,TGCGCCAGCAGCCCAGTCTTTCGTCGGCGCAGGGGGGGAAATGAGCAGTTCTTC,CASSPVFRRRRGGNEQFF
-,TRBJ2-1,TRBV14,-,12,TGTGCCAGCAGCCAAGGGTACAATGAGCAGTTCTTC,CASSQGYNEQFF
-,TRBJ1-5,TRBV4-1,-,15,TGCGCCAGCAGCCGACAGGCCGATAGCAATCAGCCCCAGCATTTT,CASSRQADSNQPQHF
-,TRBJ2-3,TRBV6-1,-,14,TGTGCCAGCAGAAGATACCCCAGGGGCGATACGCAGTATTTT,CASRRYPRGDTQYF
-,TRBJ1-1,TRBV9,once,13,TGTGCCAGCAGCGTAGCTGACGCATCTGAAGCTTTCTTT,CASSVADASEAFF
-,TRBJ2-2,TRBV10-1,-,15,TGCGCCAGCAGTGAGTTGAAAATGGGGCCCGGGGAGCTGTTTTTT,CASSELKMGPGELFF
-,TRBJ2-7,TRBV5-1,-,12,TGCGCCAGCAGCTTGGGCGCGAACGAGCAGTACTTC,CASSLGANEQYF
-,TRBJ2-1,TRBV12-5,-,15,TGTGCTAGTGGTTTCGTCCAGGGATCCTACAATGAGCAGTTCTTC,CASGFVQGSYNEQFF
-,TRBJ2-7,TRBV5-1,once,13,TGCGCCAGCAGCACGACGGGTTCTGATGAGCAGTACTTC,CASSTTGSDEQYF
-,TRBJ1-1,TRBV4-1,-,17,TGCGCCAGCAGCCACGTCCGCAGCGGCCGGGGGAACACTGAAGCTTTCTTT,CASSHVRSGRGNTEAFF
TRBD2,TRBJ2-1,TRBV9,-,17,TGTGCCAGCAGCGACTGGACTAGCGGGAGTCTATACAATGAGCAGTTCTTC,CASSDWTSGSLYNEQFF
-,TRBJ2-7,TRBV12-1,-,17,TGTGCCAGCAGCTTTGGGGTCCCCCTAGCGGGGGGATCAGAGCAGTACTTC,CASSFGVPLAGGSEQYF
TRBD2,TRBJ2-7,TRBV4-2,-,16,TGTGCCAGCAGCCAAGATCCGGGACTAGCGATTGACGAGCAGTACTTC,CASSQDPGLAIDEQYF
TRBD2,TRBJ2-7,TRBV15,-,14,TGTGCCACCAGCAGTAAGGGACTAGCGGAGGAGCAGTACTTC,CATSSKGLAEEQYF
TRBD1,TRBJ2-4,TRBV11-2,-,13,TGTGCCAGCAGCTCTGGACAGGGAAACATTCAGTACTTC,CASSSGQGNIQYF
-,TRBJ2-7,TRBV7-3,-,10,TGTCGTGCCAGGGCTAACGAGCAGTACTTC,CRARANEQYF
-,TRBJ2-1,TRBV7-9,-,15,TGTGCCAGCAGCTGGACAGCCACCTCCTACAATGAGCAGTTCTTC,CASSWTATSYNEQFF
TRBD1,TRBJ2-5,TRBV7-6,-,13,TGTGCCAGCAGCCAGGGGGTTGTGGAGACCCAGTACTTC,CASSQGVVETQYF
-,TRBJ2-7,TRBV7-6,-,15,TGTGCCAGCAGCTTATACTTGGATACCCCCTACGAGCAGTACTTC,CASSLYLDTPYEQYF
TRBD2,TRBJ2-3,TRBV7-2,once,14,TGTGCCAGCACCGAAAGCGGGACGGCAGATACGCAGTATTTT,CASTESGTADTQYF
TRBD2,TRBJ2-2,TRBV13,-,20,TGTGCCAGCAGCCCACTAGGGAGCGGGGGGCTATTAGCGAACACCGGGGAGCTGTTTTTT,CASSPLGSGGLLANTGELFF
-,TRBJ1-1,TRBV5-1,-,15,TGCGCCAGCAGCTTGGTTTGGGTTCCGAACACTGAAGCTTTCTTT,CASSLVWVPNTEAFF
-,TRBJ2-7,TRBV2,-,12,TGTGCCAGCAGACAGGGCTCCTACGAGCAGTACTTC,CASRQGSYEQYF
-,TRBJ2-7,TRBV5-6,few,12,TGTGCCAGCAGCTATATGCCGGACGAGCAGTACTTC,CASSYMPDEQYF
-,TRBJ1-1,TRBV7-9,-,14,TGTGCCAGCAGCGATTTTCGGGTGAACACTGAAGCTTTCTTT,CASSDFRVNTEAFF
-,TRBJ2-7,TRBV5-1,-,15,TGCGCCAGCAGCTTAGTCGGACGGCCCAACGACGAGCAGTACTTC,CASSLVGRPNDEQYF
TRBD2,TRBJ2-3,TRBV7-6,-,16,TGTGCCAGCAGCCCGGGGACTAGCGGCTCCACAGATACGCAGTATTTT,CASSPGTSGSTDTQYF
-,TRBJ2-7,TRBV6-5,-,11,TGTGCCAGCATCGAGGGGCTCGAGCAGTACTTC,CASIEGLEQYF
-,TRBJ1-3,TRBV28,-,13,TGTGCCACCGCCGGGTATTATGAAAACACCATATATTTT,CATAGYYENTIYF
-,TRBJ1-4,TRBV7-9,-,15,TGTGCCAGCAGCGTGTTCAGGGACACTAATGAAAAACTGTTTTTT,CASSVFRDTNEKLFF
TRBD2,TRBJ2-1,TRBV4-1,-,13,TGCGCCAGCAGCCAAGGGACTAGTGGTGAGCAGTTCTTC,CASSQGTSGEQFF
-,TRBJ2-7,TRBV7-9,-,14,TGTGCCAGCATCCCTGCGGGTCCGCCCCACGAGCAGTACTTC,CASIPAGPPHEQYF
-,TRBJ1-2,TRBV6-6,-,14,TGTGCCAGCAGTTACGGGGACAAGTACTATGGCTACACCTTC,CASSYGDKYYGYTF
-,TRBJ2-7,TRBV6-5,-,11,TGTGCCAGCAGTACGGGATACGAGCAGTACTTC,CASSTGYEQYF
-,TRBJ2-2,TRBV6-6,-,12,TGTGCCAGCAGTTTCGACCCCGGGGAGCTGTTTTTT,CASSFDPGELFF
-,TRBJ2-2,TRBV29-1,-,13,TGCAGCGGGTACGGGGGCGGCACCGGGGAGCTGTTTTTT,CSGYGGGTGELFF
-,TRBJ1-5,TRBV19,-,16,TGTGCCAGTAGTATAGCGGCAGAACATAGCAATCAGCCCCAGCATTTT,CASSIAAEHSNQPQHF
TRBD2,TRBJ2-1,TRBV27,-,17,TGTGCCAGCAGTTTCTCGGGACTACAAAGCTCCTACAATGAGCAGTTCTTC,CASSFSGLQSSYNEQFF
-,TRBJ2-1,TRBV6-4,once,13,TGTGCCAGCAGTGACGTCGAGGGGGATGAGCAGTTCTTC,CASSDVEGDEQFF
-,TRBJ2-1,TRBV27,-,14,TGTGCCAGCAGCTCGGTCCCGAGGGTTAGGGAGCAGTTCTTC,CASSSVPRVREQFF
-,TRBJ2-2,TRBV11-3,-,12,TGTGCCAGCAGCTTTGGGACCGGGGAGCTGTTTTTT,CASSFGTGELFF
-,TRBJ1-2,TRBV10-1,few,13,TGCGCCAGCAGTGAGTCTGGGGCCTATGGCTACACCTTC,CASSESGAYGYTF
TRBD1,TRBJ2-1,TRBV13,-,14,TGTGCCAGCAGCTTAGGATTGACAGGGTATGAGCAGTTCTTC,CASSLGLTGYEQFF
TRBD1,TRBJ1-1,TRBV5-6,-,13,TGTGCCAGCAGCTTGCGACAGGGCACTGAAGCTTTCTTT,CASSLRQGTEAFF
-,TRBJ1-1,TRBV5-6,-,12,TGTGCCAGCAGCTTGGAGGACACTGAAGCTTTCTTT,CASSLEDTEAFF
TRBD2,TRBJ2-1,TRBV29-1,-,15,TGCAGCGTTGAAGGTGGGGAGGGCCAGCCCGATGAGCAGTTCTTC,CSVEGGEGQPDEQFF
TRBD1,TRBJ2-5,TRBV30,-,14,TGTGCCTGGAGTTGGACAGGGGCTACAGAGACCCAGTACTTC,CAWSWTGATETQYF
TRBD2,TRBJ2-1,TRBV7-9,-,16,TGTGCCAGCAGTCGGACTAGCGGGAGGGCCTACAATGAGCAGTTCTTC,CASSRTSGRAYNEQFF
-,TRBJ2-5,TRBV6-5,-,12,TGTGCCAGCAGTTACTCGCAAGAGACCCAGTACTTC,CASSYSQETQYF